This T cell receptor (beta chain) was recorded in a study of CD8 T cells in Susac syndrome. In the study overall: Treatment at blood withdrawal was none, corticosteroids, or intravenous immunoglobulin alone in Susac syndrome patients.

CDR3 size: 11 residues. Germline assignment: CDR1 MGHRA and CDR2 YSYEKL. V shed 5 bases and J shed 1 base, with 2 bases lying between them. Points on this clonotype: Antigen unknown.

It was with random hexamers that 0.5 to 1 ug RNA was reverse transcribed. An immunoSEQ multiplex PCR generated amplified TCR beta CDR3 products spanning 54 Vbeta and 13 Jbeta. MiXCR was run by TCRdb on the immunoSEQ multiplex PCR reads, yielding one entry per CDR3 protein. The table shows tens of thousands of distinct CDR3 sequences, with 94% occurring only once. General study points: The study conceded that its TCR sequencing and HLA analysis involved relatively few individuals.

Diagnostic criteria for definite or probable disease, in their recently defined form, were met by the patients with Susac syndrome. This receptor was obtained from a human donor with Susac syndrome. The chain combines TRBV4-1 with TRBJ1-1, with unresolved D. Sequencing was performed on CD8+ T cells from PBMCs. CDR3 bases: TGCGCCAGCAGCGAGAACACTGAAGCTTTCTTT. It is translated as CASSENTEAFF.